Listed below are T cell receptor beta chains from one sample, sequenced in a study of OX40 agonist ivuxolimab in advanced cancers. Assay used: immunoSEQ multiplex PCR; TCRdb lists only in-frame clones, some missing. Of 60,000 to 70,000 clones listed, roughly 85% are singletons. The input for sequencing was CD4+ or CD8+ T cells sorted from blood, taken in a trial of the OX40 agonist ivuxolimab. These receptors all come from an adult with an advanced solid tumor such as melanoma, head and neck, liver or kidney cancer. Both conserved end residues are part of each CDR3. The D gene is left open where the match is weak. Rows may omit the clone size; those that give it use once, few, many or a size class.

NA TRBJ2-2 TRBV11-3 TRBD2 CASSSRTSGDPGELFF TGTGCCAGCAGCAGTCGGACTAGCGGGGATCCCGGGGAGCTGTTTTTT
once TRBJ2-7 TRBV19 TRBD2 CASSIKGPSSGSPESYEQYF TGTGCCAGTAGTATCAAAGGTCCCTCTAGCGGGAGTCCCGAATCCTACGAGCAGTACTTC
NA TRBJ1-1 TRBV7-9 NA CASSLKSTGNTEAFF TGTGCCAGCAGCTTAAAGTCTACGGGGAACACTGAAGCTTTCTTT
NA TRBJ1-6 TRBV5-1 NA CASSLVTSRNNSPLHF TGCGCCAGCAGCTTGGTAACCTCTAGAAATAATTCACCCCTCCACTTT
NA TRBJ2-3 TRBV7-7 NA CASSVTYTDTQYF TGTGCCAGCAGCGTAACCTACACAGATACGCAGTATTTT
NA TRBJ1-3 TRBV28 TRBD1 CASRTHGTGKNTIYF TGTGCCAGCCGGACCCACGGGACAGGGAAAAACACCATATATTTT
NA TRBJ2-2 TRBV6-1 NA CASRDLGGLAGELFF TGTGCCAGCAGAGACCTGGGGGGGCTGGCCGGGGAGCTGTTTTTT
NA TRBJ2-7 TRBV28 NA CASSSLVFERARYEQYF TGTGCCAGCAGTTCTTTGGTTTTCGAGAGGGCCCGTTACGAGCAGTACTTC
few TRBJ2-5 TRBV5-6 NA CASSLEVGAGGETQYF TGTGCCAGCAGCTTGGAGGTCGGGGCGGGCGGAGAGACCCAGTACTTC
NA TRBJ2-6 TRBV7-2 NA CASSLGLASAGVLTF TGTGCCAGCAGCTTAGGTCTAGCGTCGGCTGGCGTCCTGACTTTC
NA TRBJ2-7 TRBV7-9 NA CASSLGLSAEQYF TGTGCCAGCAGCTTGGGACTTTCAGCCGAGCAGTACTTC
NA TRBJ2-3 TRBV2 NA CASRTGPTITDTQYF TGTGCCAGCAGAACGGGACCGACGATCACAGATACGCAGTATTTT
NA TRBJ2-3 TRBV5-8 TRBD1 CASSPTGGWPDTQYF TGTGCCAGCAGCCCGACAGGGGGTTGGCCAGATACGCAGTATTTT
NA TRBJ2-7 TRBV28 TRBD2 CASRDPSGRGYYEQYF TGTGCCAGCAGGGACCCTAGCGGGAGGGGCTACTACGAGCAGTACTTC
NA TRBJ2-7 TRBV7-9 TRBD2 CASSLALAYSSYEQYF TGTGCCAGCAGCTTAGCACTAGCGTATAGCTCCTACGAGCAGTACTTC
NA TRBJ1-1 TRBV5-1 NA CASSLEGLGEAFF TGCGCCAGCAGCTTGGAGGGTTTGGGTGAAGCTTTCTTT
NA TRBJ2-1 TRBV27 NA CASSDPGDGHNEQFF TGTGCCAGCAGCGACCCTGGGGACGGACACAATGAGCAGTTCTTC
NA TRBJ2-1 TRBV7-2 NA CASSLTGTQTYNEQFF TGTGCCAGCAGCTTAACCGGGACACAGACCTACAATGAGCAGTTCTTC
NA TRBJ2-1 TRBV19 TRBD2 CASNSGSSYNEQFF TGTGCCAGTAATAGCGGGAGCTCCTACAATGAGCAGTTCTTC
NA TRBJ2-2 TRBV5-1 NA CASSPSHGEGNTGELFF TGCGCCAGCAGCCCGAGCCACGGCGAGGGAAACACCGGGGAGCTGTTTTTT
NA TRBJ2-5 TRBV11-2 NA CASSLDYGPQETQYF TGTGCCAGCAGCTTAGATTATGGCCCCCAAGAGACCCAGTACTTC
NA TRBJ1-2 TRBV19 NA CASSWQKLYYGYTF TGTGCCAGTAGTTGGCAGAAACTGTACTATGGCTACACCTTC
once TRBJ1-5 TRBV2 NA CASRSQGVGNQPQHF TGTGCCAGCAGGTCTCAGGGAGTGGGCAATCAGCCCCAGCATTTT
NA TRBJ2-7 TRBV6-6 NA CASISDTGQQYF TGTGCCAGCATTTCGGACACAGGTCAGCAGTACTTC
once TRBJ2-3 TRBV19 TRBD2 CASSTTTGTSSRWRDTQYF TGTGCCAGTAGTACCACGACCGGGACTAGCTCCCGGTGGAGAGATACGCAGTATTTT
NA TRBJ2-7 TRBV5-1 NA CASSWGLGSYEQYF TGCGCCAGCAGCTGGGGCCTAGGGAGCTACGAGCAGTACTTC
few TRBJ1-1 TRBV27 NA CASSLQGLTEAFF TGTGCCAGCAGTTTACAGGGTTTGACTGAAGCTTTCTTT
once TRBJ1-1 TRBV29-1 NA CSAEEGGETEAFF TGCAGCGCCGAGGAGGGAGGAGAGACTGAAGCTTTCTTT
NA TRBJ1-2 TRBV4-1 NA CASSLPGRGGNYGYTF TGCGCCAGCAGCCTTCCGGGGCGGGGGGGCAACTATGGCTACACCTTC
NA TRBJ2-1 TRBV9 TRBD2 CASSVTGSSGRTNEQFF TGTGCCAGCAGCGTAACGGGGTCTAGCGGGAGAACCAATGAGCAGTTCTTC
NA TRBJ2-1 TRBV7-3 NA CASSPMSVGGSYNEQFF TGTGCCAGCAGCCCGATGTCTGTCGGGGGTTCCTACAATGAGCAGTTCTTC
NA TRBJ1-1 TRBV18 NA CASSPRQLNTEAFF TGTGCCAGCTCACCACGGCAGTTGAACACTGAAGCTTTCTTT
NA TRBJ1-4 TRBV7-2 NA CASSLVGPASTNEKLFF TGTGCCAGCAGCTTAGTGGGTCCAGCCTCAACTAATGAAAAACTGTTTTTT
NA TRBJ1-4 TRBV21-1 NA CASSKGRVEKLFF TGTGCCAGCAGCAAAGGACGGGTTGAAAAACTGTTTTTT
few TRBJ1-5 TRBV6-6 TRBD1 CASSYSRDSNNQPQHF TGTGCCAGCAGTTACTCGAGGGACAGTAACAATCAGCCCCAGCATTTT
NA TRBJ1-1 TRBV5-4 NA CASSSPGTEAFF TGTGCCAGCAGCTCACCGGGCACTGAAGCTTTCTTT
NA TRBJ2-1 TRBV6-1 TRBD1 CASSRTGVNEQFF TGTGCCAGCAGCCGGACAGGGGTAAATGAGCAGTTCTTC
NA TRBJ2-3 TRBV5-4 NA CASRASTDTQYF TGTGCCAGCAGAGCTAGCACAGATACGCAGTATTTT
NA TRBJ2-3 TRBV7-9 NA CASSSLGGDTQYF TGTGCCAGCAGTTCGCTTGGGGGAGATACGCAGTATTTT
NA TRBJ2-7 TRBV4-1 NA CASSQAPLRDTYEQYF TGCGCCAGCAGCCAAGCCCCTCTGCGGGACACCTACGAGCAGTACTTC
NA TRBJ1-1 TRBV7-2 TRBD1 CASSSTPQGDTEAFF TGTGCCAGCAGCTCAACCCCACAGGGGGACACTGAAGCTTTCTTT
NA TRBJ2-1 TRBV18 TRBD1 CASGRGFVNEQFF TGTGCCAGCGGCAGGGGGTTCGTGAATGAGCAGTTCTTC
once TRBJ1-2 TRBV19 NA CASSTAYGYTF TGTGCCAGTAGCACCGCCTATGGCTACACCTTC
NA TRBJ2-1 TRBV2 TRBD2 CASSEGLAGGLWSYNEQFF TGTGCCAGCAGTGAAGGTCTAGCGGGGGGGCTATGGTCCTACAATGAGCAGTTCTTC
once TRBJ2-7 TRBV18 TRBD1 CASSAQTGGHYEQYF TGTGCCAGCTCAGCACAAACAGGGGGGCACTACGAGCAGTACTTC
NA TRBJ1-5 TRBV7-8 NA CASSLAVGTSSPQHF TGTGCCAGCAGCTTAGCGGTGGGAACCAGCTCGCCCCAGCATTTT
NA TRBJ2-1 TRBV7-2 TRBD1 CASSLGRGSYNEQFF TGTGCCAGCAGCTTAGGCAGGGGGTCCTACAATGAGCAGTTCTTC
NA TRBJ1-3 TRBV7-2 NA CASSLGGSSGNTIYF TGTGCCAGCAGCCTAGGGGGGAGCTCTGGAAACACCATATATTTT
NA TRBJ2-3 TRBV4-3 NA CASSQEVSGPGEYF TGCGCCAGCAGCCAAGAGGTTAGCGGGCCAGGGGAGTATTTT
once TRBJ1-1 TRBV18 NA CASSPTESRTEAFF TGTGCCAGCTCACCGACAGAATCGAGGACTGAAGCTTTCTTT
NA TRBJ2-7 TRBV6-5 TRBD2 CASSTTSGSYEQYF TGTGCCAGCAGTACTACTAGCGGTTCCTACGAGCAGTACTTC
NA TRBJ2-3 TRBV5-1 NA CASSFGGRGELDTQYF TGCGCCAGCAGCTTTGGAGGGAGAGGAGAGTTGGATACGCAGTATTTT
NA TRBJ1-2 TRBV7-2 NA CASSSPGAAWGYTF TGTGCCAGCAGCAGCCCGGGGGCGGCCTGGGGCTACACCTTC
NA TRBJ1-5 TRBV28 NA CASSSDRNTYQPQHF TGTGCCAGCAGCTCCGACAGAAACACCTATCAGCCCCAGCATTTT
NA TRBJ2-5 TRBV7-3 TRBD1 CASSYHGQAETQYF TGTGCCAGCAGCTACCATGGACAGGCAGAGACCCAGTACTTC
NA TRBJ2-2 TRBV5-4 NA CASSSAGTGELFF TGTGCCAGCAGCTCGGCGGGCACCGGGGAGCTGTTTTTT
NA TRBJ2-7 TRBV6-5 TRBD2 CASSPRGGRGYEQYF TGTGCCAGCAGCCCCCGGGGGGGCCGGGGTTACGAGCAGTACTTC
once TRBJ1-4 TRBV15 NA CATSGLVGGSNEKLFF TGTGCCACCAGCGGCCTGGTTGGGGGCTCTAATGAAAAACTGTTTTTT